These T cell receptor beta chains were read from a single sample in a study of cytomegalovirus exposure and HLA in healthy donors. Generated by immunoSEQ multiplex PCR, the TCRdb table keeps only in-frame clones and is missing some. This table holds about 73,000 clones, approximately 95% found once. The sample was PBMCs. All receptors come from a man between 18 and 29 years old in good health and CMV-seronegative. Both conserved end residues are part of each CDR3. A D gene is named only where the DNA matches it firmly. Only part of the rows carry a size: once, few, many, or a class if the clone is expanded.

J: TRBJ1-1; V: TRBV7-8; size: .; D: .; CDR3: CASSPQQGWNTEAFF; DNA: TGTGCCAGCAGTCCACAACAGGGCTGGAACACTGAAGCTTTCTTT
J: TRBJ1-2; V: TRBV6-5; size: .; D: .; CDR3: CASSYSKGDYGYTF; DNA: TGTGCCAGCAGTTACTCGAAGGGAGACTATGGCTACACCTTC
J: TRBJ2-7; V: TRBV4-1; size: .; D: .; CDR3: CASSPRGDLGSYEQYF; DNA: TGCGCCAGCAGCCCACGCGGGGATTTGGGATCCTACGAGCAGTACTTC
J: TRBJ1-5; V: TRBV7-2; size: once; D: .; CDR3: CASSFTGSNQPQHF; DNA: TGTGCCAGCAGCTTTACGGGTTCTAATCAGCCCCAGCATTTT
J: TRBJ1-1; V: TRBV28; size: .; D: .; CDR3: CASSPPLGGYNRRNTEAFF; DNA: TGTGCCAGCAGTCCTCCCCTAGGGGGTTACAATCGACGGAACACTGAAGCTTTCTTT
J: TRBJ2-1; V: TRBV27; size: .; D: TRBD2; CDR3: CASSGGARSEQFF; DNA: TGTGCCAGCAGCGGGGGGGCCCGAAGTGAGCAGTTCTTC
J: TRBJ2-2; V: TRBV11-3; size: .; D: TRBD1; CDR3: CASSSGQGTGELFF; DNA: TGTGCCAGCAGCTCGGGACAGGGGACCGGGGAGCTGTTTTTT
J: TRBJ2-3; V: TRBV5-1; size: once; D: .; CDR3: CASSSSDTQYF; DNA: TGCGCCAGCAGCAGCTCAGATACGCAGTATTTT
J: TRBJ1-1; V: TRBV19; size: .; D: .; CDR3: CASSNYRDTEAFF; DNA: TGTGCCAGTAGTAATTACAGGGACACTGAAGCTTTCTTT
J: TRBJ2-5; V: TRBV5-1; size: .; D: .; CDR3: CASSLLSSDREETQYF; DNA: TGCGCCAGCAGCTTGTTATCCTCGGACAGAGAAGAGACCCAGTACTTC
J: TRBJ2-1; V: TRBV14; size: .; D: .; CDR3: CASSPVGGANNEQFF; DNA: TGTGCCAGCAGCCCGGTAGGGGGGGCTAATAATGAGCAGTTCTTC
J: TRBJ2-7; V: TRBV5-6; size: .; D: TRBD1; CDR3: CASSFGTAPYEQYF; DNA: TGTGCCAGCAGCTTCGGGACAGCGCCCTACGAGCAGTACTTC
J: TRBJ2-5; V: TRBV5-1; size: .; D: .; CDR3: CASSAQPAGQETQYF; DNA: TGCGCCAGCAGCGCACAGCCTGCCGGTCAAGAGACCCAGTACTTC
J: TRBJ2-2; V: TRBV7-9; size: .; D: TRBD1; CDR3: CASSSQGIVGGELFF; DNA: TGTGCCAGCAGTTCACAGGGGATTGTGGGCGGGGAGCTGTTTTTT
J: TRBJ1-1; V: TRBV10-2; size: .; D: .; CDR3: CASSEQGTQNTEAFF; DNA: TGCGCCAGCAGTGAGCAGGGGACCCAAAACACTGAAGCTTTCTTT
J: TRBJ2-3; V: TRBV5-1; size: .; D: TRBD2; CDR3: CASTPGLAFTTDTQYF; DNA: TGCGCCAGCACCCCAGGACTAGCCTTTACGACAGATACGCAGTATTTT
J: TRBJ1-5; V: TRBV7-2; size: .; D: .; CDR3: CASSPGTLNQPQHF; DNA: TGTGCCAGCAGCCCAGGGACTTTAAATCAGCCCCAGCATTTT